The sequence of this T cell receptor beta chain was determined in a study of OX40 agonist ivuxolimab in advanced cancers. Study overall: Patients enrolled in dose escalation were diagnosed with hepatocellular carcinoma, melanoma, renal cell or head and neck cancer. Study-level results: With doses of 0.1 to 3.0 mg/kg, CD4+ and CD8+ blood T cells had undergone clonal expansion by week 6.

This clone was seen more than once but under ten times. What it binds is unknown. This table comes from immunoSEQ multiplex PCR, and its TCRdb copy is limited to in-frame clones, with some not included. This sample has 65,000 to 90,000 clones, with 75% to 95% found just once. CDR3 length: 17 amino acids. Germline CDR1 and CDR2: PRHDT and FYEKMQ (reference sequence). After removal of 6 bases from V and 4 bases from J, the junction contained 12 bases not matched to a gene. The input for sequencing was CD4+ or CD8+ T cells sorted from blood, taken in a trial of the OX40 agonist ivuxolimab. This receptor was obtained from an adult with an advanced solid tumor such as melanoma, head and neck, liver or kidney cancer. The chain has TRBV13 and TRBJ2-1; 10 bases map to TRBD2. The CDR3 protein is CASSSSGRARGYNEQFF. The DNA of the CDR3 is TGTGCCAGCAGTTCGAGCGGGAGGGCCCGGGGGTACAATGAGCAGTTCTTC. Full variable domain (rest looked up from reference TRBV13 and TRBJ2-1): AAGVIQSPRHLIKEKRETATLKCYPIPRHDTVYWYQQGPGQDPQFLISFYEKMQSDKGSIPDRFSAQQFSDYHSELNMSSLELGDSALYFCASSSSGRARGYNEQFFGPGTRLTVL.